This record looks at one TCR beta chain sequence and its context. Its antigen remains undetermined. No base quality values were provided; no much bigger clone lies one nucleotide off. These data are taken from a study of blood T cell repertoires in COVID-19 (dated by TCRdb to 2020 to 2022). About the study as a whole: Samples from collaborators originated in the United States, Italy and Spain and spanned both the acute and convalescent phases of COVID-19. The material from the prospective study consisted of cDNA or gDNA derived from T cells, B-cell-depleted T cells, or PBMCs. The dataset comprised deeply sampled blood TCRbeta repertoires from subjects exposed to, actively infected with, or recovered from COVID-19. The repertoires were released in a freely available public database intended as a resource for research on the immune response to SARS-CoV-2. The samples were drawn from the first 160 participants of the ongoing ImmuneRACE study and from some 1,300 subjects provided by 6 global collaborators. A de-identified subject ID, COVID-19 status, age in years and sex were almost always included in the sample metadata. Where HLA class I and class II types were available, the types were taken from metadata supplied by the sample provider, not from assay-based typing. The paper's findings and limits, for the study overall: Clinical and demographic metadata were provided uncurated, with the amount varying by source and participant.

TCRbeta CDR3 regions were amplified from genomic DNA using the immunoSEQ Assay, a bias-controlled multiplex PCR. The published analysis was carried out like this. The number of nucleated cells in each sample was estimated from the amplification of reference gene primers within the assay. To quantify the absolute abundance of each unique TCRbeta CDR3 rearrangement, sequence reads were collapsed and filtered. For each sample, productive Simpson clonality was calculated as the square root of Simpson's diversity index over productive rearrangements. TCRdb limited this immuneACCESS table to in-frame rearrangements with V and J called. A share of clones is missing; checked studies link under half to unresolved V genes, and the rest is unexplained. V and J calls and clone size are as listed in that table; D and trimming were resolved from the DNA. The sample has 100,000 to 150,000 clones on record, about 87% of them singletons. The top ten constitute 2% to 3% of the sample.

Whole blood was collected in K2EDTA tubes by collaborating institutions according to the institutions' own protocols. Collaborator samples were shipped for TCRbeta analysis as frozen whole blood, isolated PBMCs, or DNA extracted from either sample type. The sample consisted of peripheral blood. The clonotype comes from a man aged 45-65 years with active COVID-19.

CDR3 sequence: CASSLDVPATIYF. The DNA reads TGTGCCAGCAGCTTAGACGTACCAGCGACCATATATTTT. This chain joins TRBV7-9 to TRBJ1-3, with no D gene named confidently. From the germline V gene (reference sequence), CDR1 is SEHNR and CDR2 is FQNEAQ. V is pared back by 1 base and J by 10 bases, with 11 bases lying between the germline termini. The CDR3 runs 13 amino acids, cysteine and phenylalanine included. Here the CDR3 DNA is all that survives: 39 bases in frame from base 1. Joined to the reference TRBV7-9 and TRBJ1-3 proteins, this CDR3 gives the full variable domain: DTGVSQNPRHKITKRGQNVTFRCDPISEHNRLYWYRQTLGQGPEFLTYFQNEAQLEKSRLLSDRFSAERPKGSFSTLEIQRTEQGDSAMYLCASSLDVPATIYFGEGSWLTVV.